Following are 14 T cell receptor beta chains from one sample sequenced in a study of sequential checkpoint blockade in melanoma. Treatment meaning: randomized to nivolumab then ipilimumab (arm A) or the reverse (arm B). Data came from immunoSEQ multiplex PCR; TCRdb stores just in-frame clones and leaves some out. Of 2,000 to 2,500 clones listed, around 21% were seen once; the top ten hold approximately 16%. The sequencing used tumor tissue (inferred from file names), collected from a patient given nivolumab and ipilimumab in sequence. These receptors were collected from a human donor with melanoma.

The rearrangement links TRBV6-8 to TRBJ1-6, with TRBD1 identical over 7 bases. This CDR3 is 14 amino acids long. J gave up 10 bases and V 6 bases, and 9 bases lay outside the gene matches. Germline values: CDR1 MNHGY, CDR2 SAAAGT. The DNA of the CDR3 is TGTGCCAGCAGCCGACAGGGTGTGGGCTCACCCCTCCACTTT. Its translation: CASSRQGVGSPLHF.

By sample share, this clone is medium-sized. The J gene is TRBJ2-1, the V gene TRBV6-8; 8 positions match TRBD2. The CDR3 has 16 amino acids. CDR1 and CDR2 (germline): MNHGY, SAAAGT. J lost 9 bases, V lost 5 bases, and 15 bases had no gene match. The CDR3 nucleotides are TGTGCCAGCAGTGAGCAGGGGATGGCGGGAGGTGGTGAGCAGTTCTTC. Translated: CASSEQGMAGGGEQFF.

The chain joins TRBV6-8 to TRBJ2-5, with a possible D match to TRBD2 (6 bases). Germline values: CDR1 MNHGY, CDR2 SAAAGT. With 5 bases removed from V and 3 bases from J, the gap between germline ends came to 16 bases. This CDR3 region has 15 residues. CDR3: CASSNKAVAEETQYF. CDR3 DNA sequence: TGTGCCAGCAGTAATAAAGCGGTAGCGGAAGAGACCCAGTACTTC.

The CDR3 reads CATSVTPGQGYGYTF. The CDR3 region has the DNA TGTGCCACCAGCGTAACTCCGGGACAGGGGTATGGCTACACCTTC. This chain links TRBV15 with TRBJ1-2, with 10 nucleotides matching TRBD1. Germline CDR1 LNHNV, CDR2 YYDKDF (reference sequence). The length of the CDR3 is 15 residues. V lost 5 bases and J lost 5; bases outside the gene matches: 8.

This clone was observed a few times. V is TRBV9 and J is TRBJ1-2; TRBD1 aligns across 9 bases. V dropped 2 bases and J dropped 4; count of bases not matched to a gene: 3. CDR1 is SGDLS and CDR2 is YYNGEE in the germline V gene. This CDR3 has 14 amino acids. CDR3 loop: CASSVGQGSYGYTF. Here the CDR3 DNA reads TGTGCCAGCAGCGTGGGACAGGGAAGCTATGGCTACACCTTC.

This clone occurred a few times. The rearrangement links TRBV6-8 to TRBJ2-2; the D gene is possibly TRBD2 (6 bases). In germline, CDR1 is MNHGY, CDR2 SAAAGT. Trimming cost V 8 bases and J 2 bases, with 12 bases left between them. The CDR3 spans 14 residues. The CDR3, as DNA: TGTGCCAGCGGGGGGAATATCAACACCGGGGAGCTGTTTTTT. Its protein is CASGGNINTGELFF.

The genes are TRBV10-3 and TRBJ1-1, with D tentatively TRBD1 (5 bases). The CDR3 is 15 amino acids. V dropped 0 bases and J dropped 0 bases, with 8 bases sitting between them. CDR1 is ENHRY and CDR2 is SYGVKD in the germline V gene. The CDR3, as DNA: TGTGCCATCAGTGAGTCACAGGACCTGAACACTGAAGCTTTCTTT. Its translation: CAISESQDLNTEAFF.

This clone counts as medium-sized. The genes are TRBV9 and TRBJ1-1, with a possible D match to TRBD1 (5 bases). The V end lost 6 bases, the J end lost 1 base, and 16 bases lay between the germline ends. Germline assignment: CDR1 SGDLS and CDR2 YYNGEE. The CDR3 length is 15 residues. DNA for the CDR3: TGTGCCAGCACCCAGACAGCTCAACCGAACACTGAAGCTTTCTTT. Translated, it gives CASTQTAQPNTEAFF.

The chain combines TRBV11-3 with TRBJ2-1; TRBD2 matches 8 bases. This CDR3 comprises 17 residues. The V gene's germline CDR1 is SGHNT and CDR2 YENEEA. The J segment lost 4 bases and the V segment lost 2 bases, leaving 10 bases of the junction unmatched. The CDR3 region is CASSLISGTRVYNEQFF. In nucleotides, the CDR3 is TGTGCCAGCAGCTTAATATCAGGGACTAGGGTTTACAATGAGCAGTTCTTC.

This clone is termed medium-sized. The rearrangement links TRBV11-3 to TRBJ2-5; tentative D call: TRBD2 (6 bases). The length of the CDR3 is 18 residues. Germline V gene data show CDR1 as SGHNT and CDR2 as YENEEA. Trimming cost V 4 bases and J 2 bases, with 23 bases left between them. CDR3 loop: CASSSAAGTGGFQETQYF. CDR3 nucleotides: TGTGCCAGCAGCTCGGCGGCTGGTACCGGGGGTTTTCAAGAGACCCAGTACTTC.

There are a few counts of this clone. The CDR3 coding sequence is TGTGCCAGCAGCCCGAGCCCCTTTCGGCAGGGTAGGAGAGAGACCCAGTACTTC. It specifies CASSPSPFRQGRRETQYF. The chain employs TRBV28 and TRBJ2-5; possible D gene TRBD1, 5 bases. The CDR3 runs to 18 residues. V was cut by 6 bases and J by 4 bases, with 27 bases left in between. Germline V gene sequence: CDR1 MDHEN, CDR2 SYDVKM.

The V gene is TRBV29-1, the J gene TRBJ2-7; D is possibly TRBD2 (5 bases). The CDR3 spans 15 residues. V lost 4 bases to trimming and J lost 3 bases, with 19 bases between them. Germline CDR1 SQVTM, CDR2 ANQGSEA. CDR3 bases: TGCAGCGTTGTCCATCTAGCACGGGCCCTCTACGAGCAGTACTTC. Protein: CSVVHLARALYEQYF.

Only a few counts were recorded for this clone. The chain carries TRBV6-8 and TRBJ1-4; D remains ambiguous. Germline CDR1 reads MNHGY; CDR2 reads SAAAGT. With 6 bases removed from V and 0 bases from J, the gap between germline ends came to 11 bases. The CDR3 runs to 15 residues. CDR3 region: CASRGSAATNEKLFF. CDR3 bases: TGTGCCAGCAGGGGGTCCGCAGCAACTAATGAAAAACTGTTTTTT.

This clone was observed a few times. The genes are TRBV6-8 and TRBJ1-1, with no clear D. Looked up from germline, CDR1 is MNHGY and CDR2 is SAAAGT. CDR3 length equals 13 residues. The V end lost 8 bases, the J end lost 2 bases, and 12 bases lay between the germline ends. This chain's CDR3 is CASDWLSNTEAFF. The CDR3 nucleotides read TGTGCCAGCGATTGGCTCTCCAACACTGAAGCTTTCTTT.